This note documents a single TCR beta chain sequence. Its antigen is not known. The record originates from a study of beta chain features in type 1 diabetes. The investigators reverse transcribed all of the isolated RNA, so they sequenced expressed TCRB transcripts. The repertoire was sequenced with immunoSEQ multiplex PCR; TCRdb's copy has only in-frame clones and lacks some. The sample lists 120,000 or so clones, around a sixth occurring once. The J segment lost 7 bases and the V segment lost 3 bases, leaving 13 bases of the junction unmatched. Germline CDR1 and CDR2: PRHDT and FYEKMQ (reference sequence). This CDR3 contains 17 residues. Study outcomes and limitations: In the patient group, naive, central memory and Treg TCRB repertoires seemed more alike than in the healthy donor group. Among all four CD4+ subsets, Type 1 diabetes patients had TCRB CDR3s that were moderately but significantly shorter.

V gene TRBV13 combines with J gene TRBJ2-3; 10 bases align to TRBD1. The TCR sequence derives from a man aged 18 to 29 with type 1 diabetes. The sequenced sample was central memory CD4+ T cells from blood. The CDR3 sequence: CASSFQMTGGAGNTQYF. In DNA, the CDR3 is TGTGCCAGCAGCTTCCAGATGACAGGGGGCGCTGGAAATACGCAGTATTTT.